Below are 16 T cell receptor beta chains sequenced from a single sample in a study of CD8 T cells in Susac syndrome. Roughly 0.45 to 1 ug RNA was reverse transcribed with random hexamers. Via MiXCR, TCRdb re-called the immunoSEQ multiplex PCR reads, giving one row per CDR3 protein. The sample lists over 70,000 distinct CDR3 sequences, approximately 96% seen once, with roughly 0.68% in the top ten. The sample taken for sequencing was CD8+ T cells from PBMCs. The receptors here all came from a human donor with Susac syndrome.

V gene TRBV6-2 or TRBV6-3 combines with J gene TRBJ1-2; no clear D gene. The ends were cut back, 0 bases at V and 3 bases at J, with 11 bases in the middle. CDR3 length: 15 residues. Germline V gene sequence: CDR1 MNHEY, CDR2 SVGEGT. The CDR3 bases are TGTGCCAGCAGTTACTCGATGGGGTCGGACTATGGCTACACCTTC. It codes for CASSYSMGSDYGYTF.

The genes are TRBV14 and TRBJ2-7; 11 nucleotides match TRBD2. After removal of 1 base from V and 6 bases from J, the junction contained 14 bases not matched to a gene. This CDR3 has 18 amino acids. Germline V gene data show CDR1 as SGHDN and CDR2 as FVKESK. CDR3 in amino acids: CASSQALAGATTQVEQYF. In nucleotides, the CDR3 is TGTGCCAGCAGCCAAGCACTAGCGGGGGCCACAACTCAGGTCGAGCAGTACTTC.

The rearrangement joins TRBV10-3 to TRBJ2-6; 9 bases fit TRBD1. The CDR3 is 16 residues long. Germline V gene data show CDR1 as ENHRY and CDR2 as SYGVKD. V lost 4 bases, J lost 2 bases, and 3 bases stayed unmatched. CDR3 in amino acids: CAISVTGGAGANVLTF. In DNA form, the CDR3 reads TGTGCCATCAGTGTTACAGGGGGCGCTGGGGCCAACGTCCTGACTTTC.

The rearrangement joins TRBV5-1 to TRBJ1-6; TRBD1 agrees at 9 bases. Germline V gene lookup returns CDR1 SGHRS and CDR2 YFSETQ. The CDR3 contains 18 residues. V lost 3 bases to trimming and J lost 0 bases; unmatched junction nucleotides: 7. CDR3 residues: CASSSRDRESSYNSPLHF. In nucleotides, the CDR3 is TGCGCCAGCAGCTCCCGGGACAGGGAGAGCTCCTATAATTCACCCCTCCACTTT.

This clonotype was counted a single time. The chain links TRBV9 to TRBJ2-5; tentatively, D is TRBD1 (6 bases). Per germline, CDR1 SGDLS and CDR2 YYNGEE. V dropped 0 bases and J dropped 2 bases, with 8 bases sitting between them. The CDR3 consists of 14 residues. The CDR3 region is CASSVEGVQETQYF. The CDR3 DNA follows: TGTGCCAGCAGCGTAGAGGGGGTTCAAGAGACCCAGTACTTC. The whole variable domain, remainder taken from reference TRBV9 and TRBJ2-5, is DSGVTQTPKHLITATGQRVTLRCSPRSGDLSVYWYQQSLDQGLQFLIQYYNGEERAKGNILERFSAQQFPDLHSELNLSSLELGDSALYFCASSVEGVQETQYFGPGTRLLVL.

The genes are TRBV7-9 and TRBJ2-3, with a tentative D call TRBD2 (5 bases). V was trimmed by 1 base and J by 2 bases, leaving 10 bases between them. Germline V gives CDR1 SEHNR, CDR2 FQNEAQ (reference sequence). The CDR3 is 15 residues long. The CDR3 loop reads CASSLDGLPTDTQYF. The CDR3 coding sequence is TGTGCCAGCAGCTTAGACGGACTCCCCACAGATACGCAGTATTTT.

J is TRBJ1-1 and V is TRBV30; TRBD1 aligns across 9 bases. Germline V lookup: CDR1 GTSNPN, CDR2 SVGIG (reference sequence). CDR3 size: 15 residues. The J segment lost 8 bases and the V segment lost 2 bases, leaving 12 bases of the junction unmatched. CDR3: CAWSFRPDRGEEAFF. CDR3 DNA sequence: TGTGCCTGGAGTTTTCGACCGGACAGGGGAGAAGAAGCTTTCTTT.

J is TRBJ1-2 and V is TRBV20-1; a weak D match, TRBD1 (6 bases). The CDR3 has 13 residues. Germline loops: CDR1 DFQATT, CDR2 SNEGSKA (reference sequence). Trimming took off 6 bases at V and 9 bases at J, with 20 bases between the two ends. The CDR3 here is CSALEYTGISYTF. DNA of the CDR3: TGCAGTGCCCTCGAATACACAGGGATCAGCTACACCTTC.

The chain recombines TRBV7-9 with TRBJ1-4; possibly TRBD1 for D (5 bases). Trimming shortened V by 1 base and J by 1 base, and 10 bases separated the two germline ends. CDR3 length: 16 amino acids. The germline V gene has CDR1 SEHNR and CDR2 FQNEAQ (reference sequence). The CDR3 loop reads CASSLGVGGTNEKLFF. DNA for the CDR3: TGTGCCAGCAGCTTAGGTGTCGGGGGAACTAATGAAAAACTGTTTTTT.

The chain has TRBV20-1 and TRBJ2-5, with D possibly TRBD2 on 5 matching bases. Trimming took 3 bases from V and 3 from J, leaving 5 bases between them. Germline V CDR1 and CDR2: DFQATT, SNEGSKA (reference sequence). The CDR3 extends over 11 amino acids. CDR3 sequence reads: CSASGEETQYF. CDR3 bases: TGCAGTGCTAGCGGGGAAGAGACCCAGTACTTC.

The chain combines TRBV6-6 with TRBJ2-3; D call uncertain. The CDR3 has 12 residues. Germline CDR1 reads MNHNY; CDR2 reads SVGAGI (reference sequence). The ends were cut back, 6 bases at V and 6 bases at J, with 10 bases in the middle. Here the CDR3 reads CASSSNPDTQYF. CDR3 DNA: TGTGCCAGCAGCTCGAATCCGGATACGCAGTATTTT.

The genes are TRBV18 and TRBJ2-6; D remains ambiguous. The CDR3 spans 17 residues. Germline loops: CDR1 KGHSH, CDR2 LQKENI. The ends were cut back, 0 bases at V and 0 bases at J, with 9 bases in the middle. Written as DNA, the CDR3 is TGTGCCAGCTCACCACCCTCCCGAGGCTCTGGGGCCAACGTCCTGACTTTC. Residues: CASSPPSRGSGANVLTF.

This chain uses TRBV6-2 or TRBV6-3 with TRBJ2-5; D possibly uses TRBD1 or TRBD2 (5 bases each). Trimming left V 0 bases short and J 5 bases short, with 16 bases between. This CDR3 comprises 16 residues. Germline V CDR1 and CDR2: MNHEY, SVGEGT. CDR3 in DNA: TGTGCCAGCAGTTACTCACTCCGGGGCCGGGCGGAGACCCAGTACTTC. Encoded protein: CASSYSLRGRAETQYF.

V gene TRBV10-3 combines with J gene TRBJ2-7, with D possibly TRBD1 on 5 matching bases. With 2 bases removed from V and 2 bases from J, the gap between germline ends came to 13 bases. The CDR3 covers 15 residues. Germline CDR1 ENHRY, CDR2 SYGVKD. The CDR3 reads CAISEAQGRTYEQYF. DNA of the CDR3: TGTGCCATCAGTGAGGCGCAGGGAAGAACCTACGAGCAGTACTTC.

The V and J genes are TRBV20-1 and TRBJ1-2; possibly TRBD1 for D (6 bases). The CDR3 runs 12 residues. The ends were cut back, 6 bases at V and 4 bases at J, with 12 bases in the middle. The germline gives CDR1 DFQATT, CDR2 SNEGSKA (reference sequence). The CDR3 nucleotides are TGCAGTGCAACGGGACAAAGCTATGGCTACACCTTC. Translating gives CSATGQSYGYTF.

This chain links TRBV9 with TRBJ2-1, with D unresolved. CDR3 length: 13 amino acids. The V gene lost 0 bases and the J gene lost 5 bases, with 6 bases spanning the gap. Germline assignment: CDR1 SGDLS and CDR2 YYNGEE. Here the CDR3 reads CASSVDGHNEQFF. DNA of the CDR3: TGTGCCAGCAGCGTAGACGGCCACAATGAGCAGTTCTTC.